The rows below give T cell receptor beta chains drawn from one sample of a study of cytomegalovirus exposure and HLA in healthy donors. Assay used: immunoSEQ multiplex PCR; TCRdb lists only in-frame clones, some missing. The data hold under 200,000 clones, with roughly 80% observed a single time. The sample taken for sequencing was PBMCs. The receptors derive from a man aged 25-45 years in good health and CMV-seropositive. Both conserved end residues are part of each CDR3. Each record gives: V gene, J gene, D gene, clone size, CDR3 protein, CDR3 DNA. D genes are given only for firm matches. Part of the rows lack a size; the others show once, few, many or a class for expanded clones.

v_call: TRBV29-1; j_call: TRBJ2-2; d_call: TRBD1; clone_size: NA; cdr3_aa: CSGTGPNTGELFF; cdr3_nt: TGCAGCGGGACAGGGCCGAACACCGGGGAGCTGTTTTTT
v_call: TRBV9; j_call: TRBJ2-3; d_call: NA; clone_size: NA; cdr3_aa: CASSPVSGVPDTQYF; cdr3_nt: TGTGCCAGCAGCCCCGTATCAGGGGTTCCAGATACGCAGTATTTT
v_call: TRBV7-2; j_call: TRBJ2-5; d_call: NA; clone_size: NA; cdr3_aa: CASSSHWTGQETQYF; cdr3_nt: TGTGCCAGCAGCTCCCATTGGACTGGCCAAGAGACCCAGTACTTC
v_call: TRBV19; j_call: TRBJ2-1; d_call: TRBD1; clone_size: NA; cdr3_aa: CASSMGQGAGEQFF; cdr3_nt: TGTGCCAGTAGTATGGGACAGGGGGCTGGTGAGCAGTTCTTC
v_call: TRBV10-3; j_call: TRBJ2-7; d_call: NA; clone_size: once; cdr3_aa: CAISESLSYEQYF; cdr3_nt: TGTGCCATCAGTGAGTCCCTGAGCTACGAGCAGTACTTC
v_call: TRBV1; j_call: TRBJ2-1; d_call: NA; clone_size: few; cdr3_aa: CTNRTSGDYNEQFF; cdr3_nt: TGCACCAACCGGACTAGCGGGGACTACAATGAGCAGTTCTTC
v_call: TRBV7-9; j_call: TRBJ2-7; d_call: NA; clone_size: NA; cdr3_aa: CASRSDSYEQYF; cdr3_nt: TGTGCCAGCAGATCAGATTCCTACGAGCAGTACTTC
v_call: TRBV7-7; j_call: TRBJ2-3; d_call: TRBD1; clone_size: NA; cdr3_aa: CASSQQGADTQYF; cdr3_nt: TGTGCCAGCAGCCAACAGGGGGCAGATACGCAGTATTTT
v_call: TRBV5-1; j_call: TRBJ2-5; d_call: TRBD1; clone_size: once; cdr3_aa: CASSLGLRTGGEETQYF; cdr3_nt: TGCGCCAGCAGCTTGGGGCTCCGGACAGGGGGCGAAGAGACCCAGTACTTC
v_call: TRBV29-1; j_call: TRBJ1-4; d_call: NA; clone_size: once; cdr3_aa: CSVRRDTPEKLFF; cdr3_nt: TGCAGCGTGCGCCGGGACACTCCTGAAAAACTGTTTTTT
v_call: TRBV4-1; j_call: TRBJ2-7; d_call: NA; clone_size: NA; cdr3_aa: CASSQALPQGLQAYEQYF; cdr3_nt: TGCGCCAGCAGCCAAGCCCTTCCACAGGGTTTACAAGCCTACGAGCAGTACTTC
v_call: TRBV6-1; j_call: TRBJ1-1; d_call: NA; clone_size: NA; cdr3_aa: CASSEEWGTEASF; cdr3_nt: TGTGCCAGCAGTGAAGAGTGGGGGACTGAAGCTTCCTTT
v_call: TRBV27; j_call: TRBJ2-5; d_call: TRBD2; clone_size: NA; cdr3_aa: CASSLAGGRETQYF; cdr3_nt: TGTGCCAGCAGTCTAGCGGGGGGGCGGGAGACCCAGTACTTC
v_call: TRBV6-1; j_call: TRBJ2-1; d_call: TRBD2; clone_size: once; cdr3_aa: CASSETFGGGYNEQFF; cdr3_nt: TGTGCCAGCAGTGAGACTTTTGGGGGGGGGTACAATGAGCAGTTCTTC
v_call: TRBV27; j_call: TRBJ2-7; d_call: NA; clone_size: NA; cdr3_aa: CASRVIAGGEQYF; cdr3_nt: TGTGCCAGCAGAGTTATCGCAGGAGGCGAGCAGTACTTC
v_call: TRBV28; j_call: TRBJ2-7; d_call: TRBD1; clone_size: NA; cdr3_aa: CASRDSNYEQYF; cdr3_nt: TGTGCCAGCCGGGACAGCAACTACGAGCAGTACTTC
v_call: TRBV5-6; j_call: TRBJ2-3; d_call: NA; clone_size: NA; cdr3_aa: CASSLGSGFRDTQYF; cdr3_nt: TGTGCCAGCAGCTTGGGGTCCGGGTTCCGAGATACGCAGTATTTT
v_call: TRBV5-1; j_call: TRBJ2-2; d_call: TRBD2; clone_size: NA; cdr3_aa: CASSLDSGGARTGELFF; cdr3_nt: TGCGCCAGCAGCTTGGATAGCGGGGGGGCCCGCACCGGGGAGCTGTTTTTT
v_call: TRBV4-3; j_call: TRBJ1-5; d_call: NA; clone_size: NA; cdr3_aa: CASSQDSGRYSNQPQHF; cdr3_nt: TGCGCCAGCAGCCAAGATAGCGGCAGATATAGCAATCAGCCCCAGCATTTT
v_call: TRBV4-2; j_call: TRBJ2-5; d_call: TRBD2; clone_size: NA; cdr3_aa: CASSQSPGLAGQETQYF; cdr3_nt: TGTGCCAGCAGCCAATCTCCGGGACTAGCGGGGCAAGAGACCCAGTACTTC
v_call: TRBV4-1; j_call: TRBJ2-7; d_call: TRBD1; clone_size: NA; cdr3_aa: CASSLAGTGAYEQYF; cdr3_nt: TGCGCCAGCAGCCTAGCCGGGACAGGGGCCTACGAGCAGTACTTC
v_call: TRBV4-1; j_call: TRBJ2-7; d_call: NA; clone_size: NA; cdr3_aa: CASSQNRGGYEQYF; cdr3_nt: TGCGCCAGCAGCCAAAATCGGGGAGGCTACGAGCAGTACTTC
v_call: TRBV4-1; j_call: TRBJ2-7; d_call: NA; clone_size: NA; cdr3_aa: CASSQVEDAYEQYF; cdr3_nt: TGCGCCAGCAGCCAAGTCGAGGATGCCTACGAGCAGTACTTC
v_call: TRBV11-2; j_call: TRBJ2-7; d_call: NA; clone_size: NA; cdr3_aa: CASSLHRVYEQYF; cdr3_nt: TGTGCCAGCAGCCTCCACAGGGTATACGAGCAGTACTTC
v_call: TRBV7-2; j_call: TRBJ2-1; d_call: TRBD1; clone_size: NA; cdr3_aa: CASTNRQGHEQFF; cdr3_nt: TGTGCCAGCACCAATAGACAGGGTCATGAGCAGTTCTTC
v_call: TRBV30; j_call: TRBJ2-5; d_call: NA; clone_size: NA; cdr3_aa: CAWSKWARLEETQYF; cdr3_nt: TGTGCCTGGAGTAAGTGGGCACGCCTCGAGGAGACCCAGTACTTC
v_call: TRBV5-6; j_call: TRBJ2-5; d_call: NA; clone_size: NA; cdr3_aa: CASSFYSTETQYF; cdr3_nt: TGTGCCAGCAGCTTTTATAGCACGGAGACCCAGTACTTC
v_call: TRBV7-7; j_call: TRBJ2-1; d_call: NA; clone_size: NA; cdr3_aa: CASSSQRWSEQFF; cdr3_nt: TGTGCCAGCAGCTCCCAGCGGTGGAGTGAGCAGTTCTTC
v_call: TRBV7-6; j_call: TRBJ2-2; d_call: TRBD2; clone_size: NA; cdr3_aa: CASSPGPAGGTGELFF; cdr3_nt: TGTGCCAGCAGCCCTGGGCCAGCGGGGGGCACCGGGGAGCTGTTTTTT
v_call: TRBV6-1; j_call: TRBJ1-5; d_call: TRBD1; clone_size: NA; cdr3_aa: CASTWDRDQPQHF; cdr3_nt: TGTGCCAGCACCTGGGACAGGGATCAGCCCCAGCATTTT
v_call: TRBV6-5; j_call: TRBJ2-7; d_call: NA; clone_size: NA; cdr3_aa: CASSSLSPPEQYF; cdr3_nt: TGTGCCAGCAGTTCCCTGAGCCCTCCCGAGCAGTACTTC
v_call: TRBV30; j_call: TRBJ1-3; d_call: NA; clone_size: NA; cdr3_aa: CAWNSGAGNTIYF; cdr3_nt: TGTGCCTGGAATTCCGGGGCTGGAAACACCATATATTTT
v_call: TRBV9; j_call: TRBJ1-1; d_call: NA; clone_size: NA; cdr3_aa: CALPVNTEAFF; cdr3_nt: TGTGCCCTCCCGGTGAACACTGAAGCTTTCTTT
v_call: TRBV10-2; j_call: TRBJ2-5; d_call: NA; clone_size: NA; cdr3_aa: CASSGRVIETQYF; cdr3_nt: TGCGCCAGCAGTGGGCGGGTAATCGAGACCCAGTACTTC
v_call: TRBV18; j_call: TRBJ1-1; d_call: NA; clone_size: NA; cdr3_aa: CASVAGDGGTEAFF; cdr3_nt: TGTGCCAGCGTTGCAGGGGATGGTGGCACTGAAGCTTTCTTT
v_call: TRBV28; j_call: TRBJ2-7; d_call: NA; clone_size: NA; cdr3_aa: CASSPPGQSYEQYF; cdr3_nt: TGTGCCAGCAGTCCCCCGGGACAATCCTACGAGCAGTACTTC
v_call: TRBV2; j_call: TRBJ2-1; d_call: TRBD2; clone_size: NA; cdr3_aa: CASSELGLAGGYNEQFF; cdr3_nt: TGTGCCAGCAGTGAACTAGGGCTAGCGGGGGGCTACAATGAGCAGTTCTTC
v_call: TRBV7-9; j_call: TRBJ2-7; d_call: NA; clone_size: NA; cdr3_aa: CASSPAETYEQYF; cdr3_nt: TGTGCCAGCAGCCCGGCGGAGACCTACGAGCAGTACTTC
v_call: TRBV7-9; j_call: TRBJ2-7; d_call: TRBD1; clone_size: NA; cdr3_aa: CASSLGARTGTPYEQYF; cdr3_nt: TGTGCCAGCAGCTTAGGGGCAAGGACAGGGACCCCCTACGAGCAGTACTTC
v_call: TRBV2; j_call: TRBJ2-7; d_call: NA; clone_size: NA; cdr3_aa: CASSELKGPYEQYF; cdr3_nt: TGTGCCAGCAGTGAACTGAAGGGGCCCTACGAGCAGTACTTC
v_call: TRBV10-1; j_call: TRBJ1-6; d_call: NA; clone_size: NA; cdr3_aa: CASSESTPGCHNSPLHF; cdr3_nt: TGCGCCAGCAGTGAGTCGACCCCAGGTTGCCATAATTCACCCCTCCACTTT
v_call: TRBV10-3; j_call: TRBJ1-6; d_call: TRBD1; clone_size: NA; cdr3_aa: CAISGGQGGSPLHF; cdr3_nt: TGTGCCATCAGTGGGGGACAGGGGGGTTCACCCCTCCACTTT
v_call: TRBV28; j_call: TRBJ2-7; d_call: TRBD1; clone_size: NA; cdr3_aa: CASSSTGGSGYEQYF; cdr3_nt: TGTGCCAGCAGTTCAACAGGGGGCTCGGGCTACGAGCAGTACTTC
v_call: TRBV7-9; j_call: TRBJ2-7; d_call: TRBD2; clone_size: NA; cdr3_aa: CASSLGTGGTIREQYF; cdr3_nt: TGTGCCAGCAGCTTAGGGACGGGGGGGACGATAAGGGAGCAGTACTTC
v_call: TRBV2; j_call: TRBJ2-5; d_call: TRBD1; clone_size: NA; cdr3_aa: CATRQGAETQYF; cdr3_nt: TGTGCCACTAGACAGGGGGCTGAGACCCAGTACTTC
v_call: TRBV7-9; j_call: TRBJ2-1; d_call: NA; clone_size: NA; cdr3_aa: CASSLGASGEQFF; cdr3_nt: TGTGCCAGCAGCTTGGGGGCTAGCGGAGAGCAGTTCTTC
v_call: TRBV18; j_call: TRBJ2-5; d_call: NA; clone_size: NA; cdr3_aa: CASSELRVGGTRETQYF; cdr3_nt: TGTGCCAGCTCAGAGCTCCGCGTAGGGGGAACACGAGAGACCCAGTACTTC
v_call: TRBV5-1; j_call: TRBJ2-7; d_call: TRBD1; clone_size: NA; cdr3_aa: CASSLAWDRGFYEQYF; cdr3_nt: TGCGCCAGCAGCTTGGCCTGGGACAGGGGCTTCTACGAGCAGTACTTC
v_call: TRBV29-1; j_call: TRBJ2-2; d_call: NA; clone_size: NA; cdr3_aa: CSVEGFDSSTGELFF; cdr3_nt: TGCAGCGTTGAAGGCTTCGACAGCTCCACCGGGGAGCTGTTTTTT
v_call: TRBV29-1; j_call: TRBJ2-2; d_call: NA; clone_size: NA; cdr3_aa: CSVDRNTGELFF; cdr3_nt: TGCAGCGTTGATAGGAACACCGGGGAGCTGTTTTTT
v_call: TRBV5-1; j_call: TRBJ2-3; d_call: TRBD1; clone_size: NA; cdr3_aa: CASSLMKGAGDTQYF; cdr3_nt: TGCGCCAGCAGCTTGATGAAGGGGGCAGGGGATACGCAGTATTTT
v_call: TRBV11-2; j_call: TRBJ2-5; d_call: TRBD2; clone_size: NA; cdr3_aa: CASSSPGGFGETQYF; cdr3_nt: TGTGCCAGCAGCTCGCCGGGGGGGTTCGGGGAGACCCAGTACTTC
v_call: TRBV5-4; j_call: TRBJ2-3; d_call: NA; clone_size: NA; cdr3_aa: CASSLERGTDTQYF; cdr3_nt: TGTGCCAGCAGCTTGGAACGGGGGACAGATACGCAGTATTTT